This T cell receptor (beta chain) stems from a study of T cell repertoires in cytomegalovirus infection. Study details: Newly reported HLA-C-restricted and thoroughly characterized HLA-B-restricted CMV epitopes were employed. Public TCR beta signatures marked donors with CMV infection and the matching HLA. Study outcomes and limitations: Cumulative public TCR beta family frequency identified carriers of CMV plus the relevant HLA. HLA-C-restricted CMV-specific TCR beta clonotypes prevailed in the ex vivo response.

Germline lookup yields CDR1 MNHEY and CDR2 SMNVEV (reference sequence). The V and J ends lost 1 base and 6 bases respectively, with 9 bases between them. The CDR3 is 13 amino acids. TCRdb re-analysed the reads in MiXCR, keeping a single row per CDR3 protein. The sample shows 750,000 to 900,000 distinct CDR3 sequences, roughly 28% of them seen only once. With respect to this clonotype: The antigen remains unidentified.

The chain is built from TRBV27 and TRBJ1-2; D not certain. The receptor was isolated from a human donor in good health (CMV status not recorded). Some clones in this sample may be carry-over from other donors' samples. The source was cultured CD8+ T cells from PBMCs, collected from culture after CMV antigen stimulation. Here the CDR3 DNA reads TGTGCCAGCAGTTTATTGGGAAGGGATGGCTACACCTTC. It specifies CASSLLGRDGYTF.